This T cell receptor beta chain was observed in a study of T cells after yellow fever vaccination. Findings of the study overall: Weaker in magnitude, the secondary response showed a faster peak on day 5 versus 15.

V gave up 4 bases and J gave up 1 base, with 14 bases separating them. The CDR3 length is 16 residues. Germline V gene data show CDR1 as MNHEY and CDR2 as SVGEGT. A single count supports this clonotype. Its antigen is currently unknown. By 5'RACE template switching, TCR cDNA was produced, with a universal primer site and UMIs added in the process. TCRdb re-derived calls from the 5' RACE reads in MiXCR, one entry per CDR3 protein. This sample has roughly 160,000 distinct CDR3 sequences, with around 7.2% found just once. The TCR originated in a man between 18 and 29 years old who received the YFV17D yellow fever vaccine. The rearrangement joins TRBV6-2 or TRBV6-3 to TRBJ1-5; D is ambiguous. This sample comprised CD4+ T cells sorted from PBMCs, obtained more than 4 days after the first yellow fever vaccination. CDR3 residues: CASSFGQVLSNQPQHF. CDR3 DNA: TGTGCCAGCAGTTTCGGCCAGGTCCTCAGCAATCAGCCCCAGCATTTT.